The T cell receptor beta chain described here comes from a study of OX40 agonist ivuxolimab in advanced cancers. Per the germline V gene, CDR1 is MDHEN and CDR2 is SYDVKM. The V end lost 2 bases, the J end lost 1 base, and 11 bases lay between the germline ends. This CDR3 has 16 residues. Clones were read by immunoSEQ multiplex PCR, and TCRdb kept only the in-frame ones, dropping some. This sample has some 80,000 clones; 65% to 90% occur once, and the top ten carry about 2%. This clone was seen just once. Sequences were derived from CD4+ or CD8+ T cells sorted from blood, sampled in a trial of the OX40 agonist ivuxolimab. The chain employs TRBV28 and TRBJ2-2; D possibly corresponds to TRBD1 (5 bases). The clonotype originates from an adult with an advanced solid tumor such as melanoma, head and neck, liver or kidney cancer. This CDR3 reads CASSLGAGRNTGELFF. The CDR3 nucleotides read TGTGCCAGCAGTTTAGGGGCAGGGCGGAACACCGGGGAGCTGTTTTTT. Complete variable domain (other parts from reference TRBV28 and TRBJ2-2): DVKVTQSSRYLVKRTGEKVFLECVQDMDHENMFWYRQDPGLGLRLIYFSYDVKMKEKGDIPEGYSVSREKKERFSLILESASTNQTSMYLCASSLGAGRNTGELFFGEGSRLTVL.